A single sample gave rise to the 3 T cell receptor beta chains below, sequenced in a study of regulatory T cells in long-lasting Graves disease. Building the TCR beta libraries relied on iRepertoire HTBI primers, and CDR3 regions underwent Arm-PCR. TCRdb independently ran MiXCR on the multiplex PCR reads; one entry per CDR3 protein. The table shows roughly 420,000 distinct CDR3 sequences, with around 13% occurring only once. Documented time point: newly diagnosed GD, antithyroid drugs for less than 3 months. Preparation of the TCR library used RNA extracted from PBMCs. A further study also used this sample, focusing on T cells in Graves' hyperthyroidism and ophthalmopathy.

The specimen was peripheral blood mononuclear cells (PBMCs), collected at new diagnosis, from a patient treated with antithyroid drugs. The receptor set was obtained from a woman in her forties or fifties with Graves disease.

The chain couples TRBV20-1 to TRBJ2-3; tentatively, D is TRBD2 (5 bases). The germline V gene has CDR1 DFQATT and CDR2 SNEGSKA (reference sequence). The CDR3 spans 15 residues. The V end lost 5 bases, the J end lost 2 bases, and 17 bases lay between the germline ends. CDR3 DNA: TGCAGTGCTGCCAACCCGGGAACCCCCACAGATACGCAGTATTTT. Residues: CSAANPGTPTDTQYF.

This clonotype was picked up many times. The chain couples TRBV27 to TRBJ2-1; 10 bases fit TRBD1. Germline V CDR1 and CDR2: MNHEY, SMNVEV (reference sequence). The CDR3 contains 14 residues. The V segment lost 3 bases and the J segment 9 bases; nucleotides outside the gene matches: 5. CDR3 nucleotides: TGTGCCAGCAGTTTCCCGGGACAGGGGAGTGAGCAGTTCTTC. Encoded protein: CASSFPGQGSEQFF.

The chain is built from TRBV19 and TRBJ2-2, with 10 nucleotides matching TRBD2. Germline V gene sequence: CDR1 LNHDA, CDR2 SQIVND (reference sequence). J was trimmed by 5 bases and V by 5 bases; bases with no gene match: 8. CDR3 length: 16 residues. The CDR3 sequence: CASSPLAGERTGELFF. The CDR3 coding sequence is TGTGCCAGTAGTCCCCTAGCGGGAGAACGAACCGGGGAGCTGTTTTTT.